The T cell receptor (beta chain) described here comes from a study of blood T cells in healthy people across ages (dated by TCRdb to about 2015). Regarding the complete study: In model experiments, template switching captured roughly one uniquely barcoded TCR beta cDNA molecule for every two T cells. Donors of different ages were randomly distributed across sequencing lanes to avoid experimental bias. To track age-related changes in TCR beta repertoire diversity, the study relied on deep sequencing normalized with unique cDNA molecular identifiers. Using the same blood draw, the study looked at two additional independent replicas of 1 million unique cDNA reads for two donors, one aged 18 to 29 and the other aged 80 or older. The donors were divided into four age groups: young (average approximately 16 years), middle-aged (approximately 41), aged (around 67) and long-lived (about 80). Study-wide findings and limitations: Estimates of total diversity based on one million sequenced T cells were regarded as lower bounds and as underestimates. A strong correlation was found between observed TCR beta diversity and the percentage of naive T cells measured by flow cytometry. The long-lived group showed more naive CD4+ T cells, fewer expanded clones and increased TCR diversity than the aged group, suggesting age selection. Observed TCR beta diversity per million T cells fell roughly linearly with age, and a significant reduction was already apparent by age roughly 40. Bulk unsorted PBMC profiling prevented conclusive comparison of naive and antigen-experienced compartments. The CMV infection status of donors was not known, potentially confounding age-related changes in expanded clonotypes.

The donors were about 40 Caucasian individuals from Russia, aged roughly 6 to 100 years, who were systemically healthy. Each donor gave about 9.7 milliliters of peripheral blood, drawn into EDTA-treated Vacutainer tubes. PBMCs were isolated by Ficoll-Paque density-gradient centrifugation, with at least 7 million obtained per sample. Trizol reagent was used to extract total RNA from PBMCs, with at least 5.5 micrograms per sample. Naive CD45RAhigh/CD27high T cell percentages were measured by flow cytometry on a PBMC aliquot from every donor. As concerns this clonotype: What antigen it recognizes has not been identified. One base away there is no much larger clone; base qualities are not given.

The germline V gene (reference sequence) gives CDR1 as LGHDT and CDR2 as YNNKEL. The cysteine opens and the phenylalanine closes a CDR3 of 13 amino acids. CDR3 DNA is the only sequence kept; it has 39 bases, read in frame from the first base. The library was obtained by 5' RACE. For sequencing, an Illumina HiSeq 2500 was employed. A second about 7 to 12 cycle PCR used a sample-barcoded 5' primer and a J-beta primer mix. A template-switch 5' adaptor carrying 12 random nucleotides introduced a unique molecular identifier onto each TCR beta cDNA molecule. Each sample yielded at least 3 million CDR3-containing paired-end reads. First-strand cDNA was synthesized from all RNA with the Mint cDNA synthesis kit, primed by a TRBC-specific oligonucleotide. All cDNA was treated with uracil-DNA glycosylase and then went through a first 18-cycle PCR with the universal primers M1SS and BC2_uni_R. The original methods were these. Each sample was normalized by randomly selecting 1 million high-quality reads, each carrying a distinct molecular identifier. Reads with shared molecular identifiers were discarded instead of being binned into consensus sequences. MiTCR, run with a Q25 quality threshold and the strictest error-elimination algorithm, handled CDR3 identification, clonotype clustering and error correction. A nonparametric unseen species model using Euler transformation provided a lower-bound estimate of total TCR beta diversity. Using fastp trimming at Q25 and MiXCR clonotype assembly, TCRdb reanalyzed the public sequencing data and kept in-frame beta chains. Every entry covers one CDR3 protein and lists the most common genes and DNA from its rows. These V and J calls derive from TCRdb rather than the authors' analysis. Present in this sample are under 2,000,000 distinct CDR3 sequences, around 48% of which were seen just once. Of the sample, approximately 2.1% falls within the top ten clones.

The V and J genes are TRBV3-1 and TRBJ2-4; the D segment cannot be called with confidence. TRBJ2-7 explains the end of the DNA better; the J call may be wrong. Material for sequencing was blood. This TCR derives from a woman aged 40-49 years in good health. The CDR3 sequence is CASDNFMPYEQYF. The sequence in DNA is TGTGCCAGCGACAACTTCATGCCCTACGAGCAGTACTTC.